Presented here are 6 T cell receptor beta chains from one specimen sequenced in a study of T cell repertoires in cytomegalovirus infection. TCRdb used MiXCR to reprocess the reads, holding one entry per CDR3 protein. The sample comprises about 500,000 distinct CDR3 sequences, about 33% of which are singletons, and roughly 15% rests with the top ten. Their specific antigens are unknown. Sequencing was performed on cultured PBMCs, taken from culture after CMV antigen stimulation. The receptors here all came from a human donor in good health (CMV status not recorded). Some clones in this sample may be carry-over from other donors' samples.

CDR3 residues: CATSPLGDYNEQFF. The CDR3 region has the DNA TGTGCCACCAGCCCACTGGGGGATTACAATGAGCAGTTCTTC. The chain carries TRBV24-1 and TRBJ2-1; TRBD1 or TRBD2 may be the D gene (5 bases each). Per the germline V gene, CDR1 is KGHDR and CDR2 is SFDVKD. This CDR3 has 14 amino acids. V was cut by 7 bases and J by 4 bases, with 13 bases left in between.

DNA of the CDR3: TGTGCCAGCAGGCCTCATTTCAGGGGAGGGCCGAATTCACCCCTCCACTTT. Its protein product is CASRPHFRGGPNSPLHF. The rearrangement joins TRBV27 to TRBJ1-6, with D possibly TRBD1 on 6 matching bases. Per germline, CDR1 MNHEY and CDR2 SMNVEV (reference sequence). The CDR3 covers 17 residues. The germline V and J ends were trimmed by 6 bases and 7 bases, with 22 bases remaining between them.

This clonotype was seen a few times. CDR3 residues: CASSLLPGDNEKLFF. The CDR3 region has the DNA TGTGCCAGCAGCTTGCTCCCCGGAGATAATGAAAAACTGTTTTTT. This chain uses TRBV5-5 with TRBJ1-4, with D hard to call. The germline V gene has CDR1 SGHKS and CDR2 YYEKEE (reference sequence). Trimming took off 1 base at V and 4 bases at J, with 11 bases between the two ends. The CDR3 is 15 residues long.

The CDR3 reads CASTKLGGQRTGELFF. In DNA, the CDR3 is TGTGCCAGCACCAAACTCGGGGGACAACGCACCGGGGAGCTGTTTTTT. The chain links TRBV6-5 to TRBJ2-2, with D perhaps given as TRBD1 or TRBD2 (6 bases each). V gave up 7 bases and J gave up 4 bases, with 19 bases separating them. The CDR3 length is 16 residues. Germline lookup yields CDR1 MNHEY and CDR2 SVGAGI.

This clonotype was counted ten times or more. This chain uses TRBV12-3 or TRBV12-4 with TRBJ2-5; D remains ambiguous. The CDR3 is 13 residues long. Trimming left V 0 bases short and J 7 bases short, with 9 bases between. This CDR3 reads CASSLAGSGTQYF. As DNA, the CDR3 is TGTGCCAGCAGTTTAGCGGGGTCCGGGACCCAGTACTTC.

The CDR3 nucleotides are TGCGCCAGCAGCCAACCGGACAGGGGGTCTATTAGCACTGAAGCTTTCTTT. This gives the protein CASSQPDRGSISTEAFF. The chain recombines TRBV4-1 with TRBJ1-1, with 10 bases that match TRBD1. CDR3 length equals 17 residues. Germline CDR1 MGHRA, CDR2 YSYEKL. The junction had 10 bases not matched to a gene; V was cut back by 2 bases and J by 4 bases.